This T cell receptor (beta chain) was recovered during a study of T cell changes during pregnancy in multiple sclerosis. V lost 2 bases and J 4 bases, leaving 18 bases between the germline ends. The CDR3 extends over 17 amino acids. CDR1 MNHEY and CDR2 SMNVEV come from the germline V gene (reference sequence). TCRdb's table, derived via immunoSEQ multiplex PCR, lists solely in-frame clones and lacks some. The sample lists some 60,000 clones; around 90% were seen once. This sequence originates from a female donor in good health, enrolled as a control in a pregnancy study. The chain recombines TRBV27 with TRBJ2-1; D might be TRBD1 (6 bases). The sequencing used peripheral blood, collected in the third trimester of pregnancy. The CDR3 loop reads CASSLQGRQTGYNEQFF. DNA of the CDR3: TGTGCCAGCAGTTTACAAGGACGTCAGACAGGATACAATGAGCAGTTCTTC.